This TCR beta chain was identified during a study of Ad26.COV2.S vaccination and SARS-CoV-2 variants. The study, taken as a whole, reports: Higher spike-specific TCR breadth was found in vaccine recipients than in placebo recipients.

Trimming took off 3 bases at V and 4 bases at J, with 16 bases between the two ends. This CDR3 is built from 16 residues. Germline V lookup: CDR1 MGHRA, CDR2 YSYEKL. This clone was observed a single time. Antigen unknown. Treatment defined: over 15 received Ad26.COV2.S at low or high dose, single or two shots; about 5 received placebo; per-sample allocation not given. Sampling was done on day 63 after the first vaccine or placebo injection. It was Wuhan-strain SARS-CoV-2 spike that the Ad26 vaccine vector expressed. The method was immunoSEQ multiplex PCR; TCRdb's version includes in-frame clones alone and lacks a portion of them. Of under 550,000 clones in the sample, around 90% are singletons; the top ten hold more than 9%.

The gene calls are TRBV4-1 and TRBJ2-1; D not certain. The sequence derives from a person between 18 and 60 years old who received the Ad26.COV2.S COVID-19 vaccine or a placebo. The sample here was peripheral blood, taken in a trial of Ad26.COV2.S vaccine versus placebo. The CDR3 DNA reads as TGCGCCAGCAGCCATACCTTAGATAATACTTACAATGAGCAGTTCTTC. The encoded protein is CASSHTLDNTYNEQFF.